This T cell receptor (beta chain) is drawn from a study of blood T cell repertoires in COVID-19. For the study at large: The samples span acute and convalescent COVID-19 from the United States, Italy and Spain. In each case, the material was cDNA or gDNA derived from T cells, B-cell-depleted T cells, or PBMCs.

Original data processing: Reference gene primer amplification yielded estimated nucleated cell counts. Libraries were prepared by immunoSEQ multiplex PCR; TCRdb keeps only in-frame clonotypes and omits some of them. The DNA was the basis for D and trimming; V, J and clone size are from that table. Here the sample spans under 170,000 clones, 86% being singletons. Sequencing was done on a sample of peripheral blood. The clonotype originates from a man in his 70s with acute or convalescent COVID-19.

The CDR3 DNA reads as TGTGCCAGCAGCTTAGCTATATCGGGGGGGGATACGCAGTATTTT. As protein: CASSLAISGGDTQYF. The V call is TRBV11-2, the J call TRBJ2-3; 8 bases align to TRBD2. V was clipped by 1 base and J by 6 bases; unmatched bases: 6. Germline V CDR1 and CDR2: SGHAT, FQNNGV. CDR3 length: 15 residues. Full variable domain (remainder filled in from reference TRBV11-2 and TRBJ2-3): EAGVAQSPRYKIIEKRQSVAFWCNPISGHATLYWYQQILGQGPKLLIQFQNNGVVDDSQLPKDRFSAERLKGVDSTLKIQPAKLEDSAVYLCASSLAISGGDTQYFGPGTRLTVL.